A single sample is the source of the 25 T cell receptor beta chains below, sequenced in a study of high-grade serous ovarian cancer treatment subgroups. TCRdb's table, derived via immunoSEQ multiplex PCR, lists solely in-frame clones and lacks some. The sample has thousands of clones, about 68% seen once. Tumor samples were obtained before definitive surgery or chemotherapy. Source material: tumor tissue. These receptors were obtained from a human donor with high-grade serous ovarian cancer.

This rearrangement joins TRBV10-3 to TRBJ2-1; TRBD2 agrees at 14 bases. The CDR3 totals 16 residues. Germline CDR1 and CDR2: ENHRY and SYGVKD. The junction had 7 bases not matched to a gene; V was cut back by 6 bases and J by 6 bases. The CDR3 protein is CAISRLAGGPVNEQFF. CDR3 bases: TGTGCCATCAGCCGACTAGCGGGGGGGCCCGTCAATGAGCAGTTCTTC.

The rearrangement links TRBV30 to TRBJ1-2, with D unresolved. Trimming took off 2 bases at V and 4 bases at J, with 11 bases between the two ends. The germline gives CDR1 GTSNPN, CDR2 SVGIG (reference sequence). This CDR3 has 13 residues. CDR3 amino acids: CAWSLRLAYGYTF. CDR3 DNA sequence: TGTGCCTGGAGTCTTCGTTTAGCCTATGGCTACACCTTC.

The chain carries TRBV7-6 and TRBJ2-1, with a possible D match to TRBD2 (7 bases). Germline V gene data show CDR1 as SGHVS and CDR2 as FNYEAQ. This CDR3 has 16 amino acids. Trimming pared 1 base from V and 5 bases from J, leaving 15 bases between. The CDR3 DNA reads as TGTGCCAGCAGCTTAGATTGGGGAGGGGGTAACAATGAGCAGTTCTTC. Translating it yields CASSLDWGGGNNEQFF.

V and J are TRBV5-4 and TRBJ2-5; 11 nucleotides align to TRBD2. Germline V gives CDR1 SGHNT, CDR2 YYREEE (reference sequence). The CDR3 totals 14 residues. With V trimmed by 3 bases and J by 5 bases, 3 bases remained unmatched. The CDR3 loop is CASSSRTSGETQYF. The CDR3 DNA sequence: TGTGCCAGCAGCTCCCGGACTAGCGGGGAGACCCAGTACTTC.

This chain uses TRBV7-9 with TRBJ2-1; no reliable D call. Germline assignment: CDR1 SEHNR and CDR2 FQNEAQ (reference sequence). V shed 5 bases and J shed 4 bases, with 12 bases lying between them. There are 14 residues in the CDR3. The CDR3 loop is CASSPWGSYNEQFF. In DNA, the CDR3 is TGTGCCAGCAGCCCCTGGGGTAGTTACAATGAGCAGTTCTTC.

The rearrangement uses TRBV5-6 and TRBJ2-7; TRBD1 agrees at 7 bases. Germline lookup yields CDR1 SGHDT and CDR2 YYEEEE. Trimming at V came to 2 bases and at J to 12 bases, leaving 11 bases not matched to a gene. The CDR3 is 13 residues long. The CDR3 here is CASSLGVPGQRYF. In DNA, the CDR3 is TGTGCCAGCAGCTTAGGGGTCCCGGGACAGAGGTACTTC.

V is TRBV20-1 and J is TRBJ2-5; unclear D gene. There are 9 residues in the CDR3. Trimming removed 8 bases at V and 5 bases at J, with 6 bases between. Germline CDR1 DFQATT, CDR2 SNEGSKA (reference sequence). The DNA for the CDR3 is TGCAGTTTAGGGGAGACCCAGTACTTC. Its translation: CSLGETQYF.

The rearrangement joins TRBV2 to TRBJ2-1; D uncertain. With 6 bases removed from V and 5 bases from J, the gap between germline ends came to 8 bases. Germline CDR1 is SNHLY and CDR2 is FYNNEI. This CDR3 spans 12 amino acids. CDR3 nucleotides: TGTGCCAGCAGCCGATACGACAATGAGCAGTTCTTC. Its translation is CASSRYDNEQFF.

By share, this clone ranks as large (0.1 to 1%). This chain joins TRBV11-2 and TRBJ2-7; D is ambiguous. Germline-derived CDR1 and CDR2 are SGHAT and FQNNGV. V was pared by 0 bases and J by 5 bases, with 11 bases between. The CDR3 is 14 amino acids. The CDR3 region has the DNA TGTGCCAGCAGCTTAGATGGGCCTCTCGACGAGCAGTACTTC. It encodes CASSLDGPLDEQYF.

In this sample, this clone turned up a few times. The chain uses TRBV7-2 and TRBJ1-1; D perhaps matches TRBD1 (6 bases). Germline loops: CDR1 SGHTA, CDR2 FQGNSA. The CDR3 extends over 14 amino acids. With 5 bases removed from V and 5 bases from J, the gap between germline ends came to 15 bases. In DNA form, the CDR3 reads TGTGCCAGCAGCCCCGCGGGGGGGCGGACTGAAGCTTTCTTT. As protein: CASSPAGGRTEAFF.

In this sample, this clone turned up once. This chain joins TRBV27 and TRBJ2-5; D uncertain. V lost 5 bases, J lost 5 bases, and 12 bases lay in between. CDR3 length: 13 residues. Germline V CDR1 and CDR2: MNHEY, SMNVEV (reference sequence). CDR3 sequence reads: CASSHGAWETQYF. Here the CDR3 DNA reads TGTGCCAGCAGTCATGGAGCCTGGGAGACCCAGTACTTC.

The rearrangement uses TRBV10-3 and TRBJ1-1, with D possibly matching TRBD1 (5 bases). This CDR3 has 15 amino acids. The germline V gene has CDR1 ENHRY and CDR2 SYGVKD. Trimming stripped 2 bases from V and 6 bases from J, with 16 bases between. CDR3 DNA sequence: TGTGCCATCAGTGAGGGGACGGGGGTCTTCGCTGAAGCTTTCTTT. Its protein product is CAISEGTGVFAEAFF.

This clone showed up just a few times. CDR3 protein: CASSRTTSWTDTQYF. In nucleotides, the CDR3 is TGTGCCAGCAGCCGAACGACCTCCTGGACAGATACGCAGTATTTT. This chain links TRBV14 with TRBJ2-3; D unresolved. The germline gives CDR1 SGHDN, CDR2 FVKESK. The CDR3 is 15 amino acids. V lost 4 bases and J lost 3, with 14 bases in between.

Concerning this clone: A read error may produce the germline difference seen at one junction end. The chain is built from TRBV7-2 and TRBJ1-5; TRBD1 might be the D (6 bases). CDR1 and CDR2 (germline): SGHTA, FQGNSA. The CDR3 covers 15 residues. For the CDR3, the DNA is TGCGCCAGCAGCCCAGGGGTCTGGAGCAATCAGCCCCAGCATTTT. It codes for CASSPGVWSNQPQHF. The full variable domain, its missing parts supplied by reference TRBV7-2 and TRBJ1-5, is GAGVSQSPSNKVTEKGKDVELRCDPISGHTALYWYRQSLGQGLEFLIYFQGNSAPDKSGLPSDRFSAERTGGSVSTLTIQRTQQEDSAVYLCASSPGVWSNQPQHFGDGTRLSIL.

The gene calls are TRBV9 and TRBJ2-1, with 8 bases lining up with TRBD2. V was clipped by 4 bases and J by 7 bases; unmatched bases: 7. CDR1 is SGDLS, CDR2 YYNGEE, per germline. The length of the CDR3 is 14 residues. The CDR3 region is CASSLFRGGNEQFF. The CDR3 nucleotides are TGTGCCAGCAGCCTCTTTCGGGGGGGTAATGAGCAGTTCTTC. The variable domain in full, completed from reference TRBV9 and TRBJ2-1, reads DSGVTQTPKHLITATGQRVTLRCSPRSGDLSVYWYQQSLDQGLQFLIQYYNGEERAKGNILERFSAQQFPDLHSELNLSSLELGDSALYFCASSLFRGGNEQFFGPGTRLTVL.

V usage is TRBV28 and J usage is TRBJ2-2, with 8 bases that match TRBD1. In germline, CDR1 is MDHEN, CDR2 SYDVKM. V shed 6 bases, J shed 9 bases, and the junction held 9 bases outside the gene matches. The CDR3 covers 14 residues. CDR3 nucleotide sequence: TGTGCCAGCAGATCCTCAGACAGGGGCAGGGAGCTGTTTTTT. Translated: CASRSSDRGRELFF.

The chain carries TRBV6-6 and TRBJ2-1; TRBD2 might be the D (6 bases). The CDR3 is made up of 14 amino acids. The germline V and J ends were trimmed by 5 bases and 8 bases, with 16 bases remaining between them. The germline CDR1 and CDR2 sequences are MNHNY and SVGAGI (reference sequence). Here the CDR3 DNA reads TGTGCCAGCAGTCCGGGAGTCGGACTGGATGAGCAGTTCTTC. It encodes CASSPGVGLDEQFF.

V gene TRBV7-9 combines with J gene TRBJ2-7, with 8 bases fitting TRBD2. V dropped 5 bases and J dropped 3; count of bases not matched to a gene: 12. There are 16 residues in the CDR3. Germline-derived CDR1 and CDR2 are SEHNR and FQNEAQ (reference sequence). CDR3 sequence (DNA): TGTGCCAGCAGCCTCATAGGTGCTAGCGGGCTCTACGAGCAGTACTTC. This gives the protein CASSLIGASGLYEQYF. The whole variable domain, remainder taken from reference TRBV7-9 and TRBJ2-7, is DTGVSQNPRHKITKRGQNVTFRCDPISEHNRLYWYRQTLGQGPEFLTYFQNEAQLEKSRLLSDRFSAERPKGSFSTLEIQRTEQGDSAMYLCASSLIGASGLYEQYFGPGTRLTVT.

The chain is built from TRBV21-1 and TRBJ2-1; TRBD2, the table's D call, lacks a check against the DNA. TRBV21-1 is a known pseudogene. CDR3 length equals 12 residues. In DNA form, the CDR3 reads TGTGCCAGCAGCAAAGATACTCATGAGCAGTTCTTC. As protein: CASSKDTHEQFF.

This clone is classed as hyperexpanded. V and J are TRBV5-4 and TRBJ1-2; possibly TRBD1 for D (6 bases). Trimming left V 5 bases short and J 4 bases short, with 15 bases between. Germline lookup yields CDR1 SGHNT and CDR2 YYREEE (reference sequence). The CDR3 sequence is 14 residues long. The CDR3 is CASRPAQGSYGYTF. DNA for the CDR3: TGTGCCAGCAGACCCGCCCAGGGGAGCTATGGCTACACCTTC.

The gene calls are TRBV19 and TRBJ2-3; 10 nucleotides match TRBD2. The CDR3 extends over 18 amino acids. The V and J ends lost 3 bases and 3 bases, in that order; junction bases with no gene match: 12. Germline values: CDR1 LNHDA, CDR2 SQIVND (reference sequence). The CDR3 nucleotides read TGTGCCAGTAGTATTGGGGTAGCGGGAGGTGGATGGACAGATACGCAGTATTTT. Its protein is CASSIGVAGGGWTDTQYF.

The gene calls are TRBV7-9 and TRBJ1-1; 8 nucleotides agree with TRBD1. V dropped 5 bases and J dropped 4; count of bases not matched to a gene: 9. The length of the CDR3 is 15 residues. Germline V gene sequence: CDR1 SEHNR, CDR2 FQNEAQ (reference sequence). As DNA, the CDR3 is TGTGCCAGCAGCAGCTCCCGGGACAGGTTCACTGAAGCTTTCTTT. Amino acids: CASSSSRDRFTEAFF.

This clone occurred a few times. J is TRBJ2-7 and V is TRBV11-1; TRBD2 aligns across 8 bases. Looked up from germline, CDR1 is SGHAT and CDR2 is FQDESV (reference sequence). This CDR3 comprises 16 residues. Losses at the gene ends were 5 bases for V and 3 bases for J; bases not matched to a gene: 12. As DNA, the CDR3 is TGTGCCAGCAGCCTCATAGGTGCTAGCGGGCTCTACGAGCAGTACTTC. It is translated as CASSLIGASGLYEQYF.

The chain has TRBV11-3 and TRBJ2-7; either TRBD1 or TRBD2 may fit D (6 bases each). V was pared by 3 bases and J by 7 bases, with 10 bases between. Per the germline V gene, CDR1 is SGHNT and CDR2 is YENEEA. There are 12 residues in the CDR3. Here the CDR3 DNA reads TGTGCCAGCAGCTTCCGGGGGCTAGAGCAGTACTTC. Residues: CASSFRGLEQYF. The whole variable domain, remainder taken from reference TRBV11-3 and TRBJ2-7, is EAGVVQSPRYKIIEKKQPVAFWCNPISGHNTLYWYLQNLGQGPELLIRYENEEAVDDSQLPKDRFSAERLKGVDSTLKIQPAELGDSAVYLCASSFRGLEQYFGPGTRLTVT.

As for this clone: One end of the junction fails to match germline, which may point to a read error. J is TRBJ2-7 and V is TRBV4-3, with TRBD2 matching over 9 bases. The CDR3 consists of 14 residues. CDR1 and CDR2 from the germline V gene are LGHNA and YSLEER. The CDR3 sequence is CASSQSSGAYEQYF. In nucleotides, the CDR3 is TGCGCCAGCAGCCAATCTAGCGGGGCCTATGAGCAGTACTTC.